These 11 T cell receptor beta chains were sequenced from one sample in a study of PD-L1 blockade in urothelial cancer. Measured with immunoSEQ multiplex PCR; TCRdb has only the in-frame clones, and not every one. The sample records some 30,000 clones, around 84% being singletons. This specimen was PBMCs, taken around atezolizumab (anti-PD-L1) treatment. The receptors were sampled from a man between 50 and 59 years old with urothelial cancer.

The chain combines TRBV7-6 with TRBJ2-2, with TRBD1 matching over 7 bases. CDR1 and CDR2 from the germline V gene are SGHVS and FNYEAQ. Losses at the gene ends were 3 bases for V and 3 bases for J; bases not matched to a gene: 1. The CDR3 extends over 14 amino acids. CDR3 loop: CASSFGTDTGELFF. The CDR3 region has the DNA TGTGCCAGCAGCTTCGGGACAGACACCGGGGAGCTGTTTTTT.

The chain is built from TRBV5-1 and TRBJ2-1, with 10 bases identical to TRBD2. With V trimmed by 2 bases and J by 7 bases, 9 bases remained unmatched. The germline gives CDR1 SGHRS, CDR2 YFSETQ. The CDR3 runs to 16 residues. The chain's CDR3 is CASSFGASGGFNEQFF. CDR3 nucleotides: TGCGCCAGCAGCTTTGGGGCTAGCGGGGGTTTTAATGAGCAGTTCTTC.

The table lists this clone with a few counts. The chain couples TRBV7-6 to TRBJ1-2; D might be TRBD1 (6 bases). The V gene's germline CDR1 is SGHVS and CDR2 FNYEAQ. The CDR3 covers 14 residues. Deletions cut 6 bases from V and 4 bases from J, with 15 bases between. For the CDR3, the DNA is TGTGCCAGCAGTCCTGGACAGCTCCTCTATGGCTACACCTTC. This encodes CASSPGQLLYGYTF.

This sequence joins TRBV30 and TRBJ2-4; TRBD1 matches at 8 bases. The CDR3 totals 14 residues. The V gene's germline CDR1 is GTSNPN and CDR2 SVGIG (reference sequence). With 4 bases clipped from V and 4 bases from J, the junction kept 6 bases outside the gene matches. CDR3 sequence (DNA): TGTGCCTGGATTACGACAGGGGTGAAAAACATTCAGTACTTC. It is translated as CAWITTGVKNIQYF. The full variable domain, its missing parts supplied by reference TRBV30 and TRBJ2-4, is SQTIHQWPATLVQPVGSPLSLECTVEGTSNPNLYWYRQAAGRGLQLLFYSVGIGQISSEVPQNLSASRPQDRQFILSSKKLLLSDSGFYLCAWITTGVKNIQYFGAGTRLSVL.

The chain uses TRBV29-1 and TRBJ1-1; TRBD1 aligns across 7 bases. Germline values: CDR1 SQVTM, CDR2 ANQGSEA. Trimming removed 6 bases from V and 4 bases from J; junction bases left unmatched: 8. The CDR3 is 13 residues long. CDR3: CSVRQGRGTEAFF. As DNA, the CDR3 is TGCAGCGTAAGACAGGGACGGGGCACTGAAGCTTTCTTT.

The chain carries TRBV2 and TRBJ2-1, with D possibly being TRBD1 (5 bases). V was pared by 3 bases and J by 12 bases, with 21 bases between. This CDR3 is built from 15 residues. The germline V gene has CDR1 SNHLY and CDR2 FYNNEI. For the CDR3, the DNA is TGTGCCAGCAGTGAGGGGCAGGGATTCATTTTTTCGCAGTTCTTC. It is translated as CASSEGQGFIFSQFF.

The gene calls are TRBV10-3 and TRBJ1-5; a possible D gene is TRBD1 (5 bases). The CDR3 has 12 residues. CDR1 is ENHRY, CDR2 SYGVKD, per germline. V lost 10 bases and J lost 13, with 20 bases in between. In DNA, the CDR3 is TGTGCCACCTCAAACCCGGGGGGAGAGCAGCATTTT. This translates into CATSNPGGEQHF.

The genes are TRBV5-4 and TRBJ1-1; maybe TRBD1 (5 bases). The CDR3 contains 13 residues. Germline values: CDR1 SGHNT, CDR2 YYREEE (reference sequence). Trimming shortened V by 5 bases and J by 0 bases, and 8 bases separated the two germline ends. The CDR3 nucleotides are TGTGCCAGCAGAGGCAGGGTGAACACTGAAGCTTTCTTT. Its translation is CASRGRVNTEAFF.

The V gene is TRBV5-1, the J gene TRBJ2-1; TRBD2 matches at 13 bases. V dropped 5 bases and J dropped 5; count of bases not matched to a gene: 7. The CDR3 is 16 amino acids. Germline V gene lookup returns CDR1 SGHRS and CDR2 YFSETQ. The CDR3 loop reads CASSFTSGGAHNEQFF. The CDR3 region has the DNA TGCGCCAGCAGTTTTACTAGCGGGGGGGCCCACAATGAGCAGTTCTTC.

The gene calls are TRBV4-1 and TRBJ2-1; D gene unclear. Trimming cost V 6 bases and J 4 bases, with 13 bases left between them. From germline, CDR1 is MGHRA and CDR2 YSYEKL. The CDR3 is 14 amino acids. The chain's CDR3 is CASREIGVYNEQFF. CDR3 nucleotide sequence: TGCGCCAGCAGGGAGATAGGCGTATACAATGAGCAGTTCTTC.

This chain links TRBV7-9 with TRBJ2-2; D might be TRBD2 (5 bases). The CDR3 covers 15 residues. Per the germline V gene, CDR1 is SEHNR and CDR2 is FQNEAQ (reference sequence). The germline V and J ends were trimmed by 3 bases and 7 bases, with 15 bases remaining between them. CDR3 loop: CASSLRRGLGGELFF. CDR3 nucleotide sequence: TGTGCCAGCAGCTTGCGAAGAGGGTTAGGCGGGGAGCTGTTTTTT.